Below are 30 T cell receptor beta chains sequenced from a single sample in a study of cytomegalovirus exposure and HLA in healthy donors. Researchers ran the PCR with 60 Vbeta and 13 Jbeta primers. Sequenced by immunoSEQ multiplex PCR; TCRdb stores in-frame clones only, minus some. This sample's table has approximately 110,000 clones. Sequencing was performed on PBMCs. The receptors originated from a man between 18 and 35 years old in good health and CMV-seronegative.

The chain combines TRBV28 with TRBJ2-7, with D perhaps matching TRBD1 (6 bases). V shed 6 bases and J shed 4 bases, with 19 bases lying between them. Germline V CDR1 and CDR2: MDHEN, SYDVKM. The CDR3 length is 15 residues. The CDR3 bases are TGTGCCAGCAGGACCTCCGGGACAATAATATACGAGCAGTACTTC. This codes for CASRTSGTIIYEQYF.

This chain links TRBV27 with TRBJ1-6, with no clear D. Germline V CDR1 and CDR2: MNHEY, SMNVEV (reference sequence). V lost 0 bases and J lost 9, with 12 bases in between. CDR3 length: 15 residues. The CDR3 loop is CASSLSWEPGSPLHF. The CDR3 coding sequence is TGTGCCAGCAGTTTATCCTGGGAGCCGGGTTCACCCCTCCACTTT.

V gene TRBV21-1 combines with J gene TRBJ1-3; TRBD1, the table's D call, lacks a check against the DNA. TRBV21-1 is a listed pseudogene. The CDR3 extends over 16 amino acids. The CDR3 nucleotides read TGTGCCAGCACCAGGGTAGGGGGCTGTTCCAGAAACACCATATATTTT. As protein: CASTRVGGCSRNTIYF.

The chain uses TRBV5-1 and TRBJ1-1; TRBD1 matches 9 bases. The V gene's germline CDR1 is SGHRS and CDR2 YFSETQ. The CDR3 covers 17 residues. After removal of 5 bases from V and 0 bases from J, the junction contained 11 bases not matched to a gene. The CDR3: CASSQDPGTGLNTEAFF. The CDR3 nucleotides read TGCGCCAGCAGTCAAGATCCCGGGACAGGGCTGAACACTGAAGCTTTCTTT.

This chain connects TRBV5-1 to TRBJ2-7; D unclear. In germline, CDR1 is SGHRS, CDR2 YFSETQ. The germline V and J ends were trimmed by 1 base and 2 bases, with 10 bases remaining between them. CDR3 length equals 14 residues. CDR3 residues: CASSLSRPPYEQYF. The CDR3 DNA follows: TGCGCCAGCAGCTTGTCCCGTCCCCCCTACGAGCAGTACTTC.

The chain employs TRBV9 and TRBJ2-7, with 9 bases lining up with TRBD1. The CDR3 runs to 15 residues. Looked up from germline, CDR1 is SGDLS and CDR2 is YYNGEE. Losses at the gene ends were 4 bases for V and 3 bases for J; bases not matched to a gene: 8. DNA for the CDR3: TGTGCCAGCAGCCCTCCGACAGGGGGAGGCTACGAGCAGTACTTC. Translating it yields CASSPPTGGGYEQYF.

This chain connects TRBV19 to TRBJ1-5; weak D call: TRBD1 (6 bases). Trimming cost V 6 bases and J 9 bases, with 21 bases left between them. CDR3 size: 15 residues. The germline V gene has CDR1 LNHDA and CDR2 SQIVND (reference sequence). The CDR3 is CASRGRGMGQAPQHF. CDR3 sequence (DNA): TGTGCCAGTAGGGGAAGGGGGATGGGGCAGGCGCCCCAGCATTTT.

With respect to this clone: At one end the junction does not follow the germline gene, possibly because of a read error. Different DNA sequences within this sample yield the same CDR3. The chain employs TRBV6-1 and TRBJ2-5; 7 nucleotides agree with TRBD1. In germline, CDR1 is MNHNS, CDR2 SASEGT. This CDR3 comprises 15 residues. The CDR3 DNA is TGCGCCAGCAGTGAAGCGCCAGGGGGCCAAGAGACCCAGTACTTC. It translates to CASSEAPGGQETQYF.

CDR3 region: CASSQDRGWTEAGDTQYF. DNA for the CDR3: TGCGCCAGCAGCCAAGATCGCGGTTGGACGGAGGCGGGAGATACGCAGTATTTT. The chain couples TRBV4-1 to TRBJ2-3, with D perhaps matching TRBD2 (5 bases). Germline V gene sequence: CDR1 MGHRA, CDR2 YSYEKL. Trimming pared 0 bases from V and 5 bases from J, leaving 21 bases between. This CDR3 has 18 amino acids.

CDR3 nucleotides: TGTGCCAGCAGGAAGACCCTGACCAGGGCCGAGCAGTACTTC. Translation: CASRKTLTRAEQYF. J is TRBJ2-7 and V is TRBV28, with D tentatively TRBD1 (5 bases). This CDR3 comprises 14 residues. V was shortened by 6 bases and J by 6 bases, with 18 bases between the two germline ends. CDR1 MDHEN and CDR2 SYDVKM come from the germline V gene.

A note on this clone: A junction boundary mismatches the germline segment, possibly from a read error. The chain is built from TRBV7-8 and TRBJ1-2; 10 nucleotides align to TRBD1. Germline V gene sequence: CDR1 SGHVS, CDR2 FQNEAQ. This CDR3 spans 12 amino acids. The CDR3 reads CASSLGPGTGAF. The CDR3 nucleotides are TGTGCCAGCAGCTTAGGTCCCGGGACAGGGGCTTTC.

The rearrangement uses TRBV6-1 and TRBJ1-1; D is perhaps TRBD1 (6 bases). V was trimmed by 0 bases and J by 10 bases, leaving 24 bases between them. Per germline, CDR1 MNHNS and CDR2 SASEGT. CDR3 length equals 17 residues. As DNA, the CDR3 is TGTGCCAGCAGTGAAGCTCCTACCCGTGTAGGGGGTACCGTAGCTTTCTTT. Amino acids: CASSEAPTRVGGTVAFF.

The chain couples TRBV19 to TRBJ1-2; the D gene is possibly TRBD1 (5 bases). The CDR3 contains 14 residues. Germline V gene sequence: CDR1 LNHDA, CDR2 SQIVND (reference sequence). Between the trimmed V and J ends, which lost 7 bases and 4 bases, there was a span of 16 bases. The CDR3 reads CASKPDSLFYGYTF. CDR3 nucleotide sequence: TGTGCCAGTAAGCCCGACAGTCTTTTCTATGGCTACACCTTC.

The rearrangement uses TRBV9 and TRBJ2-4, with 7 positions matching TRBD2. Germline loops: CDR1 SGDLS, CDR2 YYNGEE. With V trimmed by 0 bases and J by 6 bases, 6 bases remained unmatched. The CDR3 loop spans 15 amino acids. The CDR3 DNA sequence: TGTGCCAGCAGCGTAGGGGGGGGAGGCAGAAACATTCAGTACTTC. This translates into CASSVGGGGRNIQYF.

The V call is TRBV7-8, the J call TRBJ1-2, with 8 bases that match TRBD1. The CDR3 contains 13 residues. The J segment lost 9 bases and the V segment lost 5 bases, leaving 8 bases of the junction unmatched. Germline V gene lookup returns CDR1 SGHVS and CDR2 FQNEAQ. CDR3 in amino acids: CASSQDRGDRYTF. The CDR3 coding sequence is TGTGCCAGCAGCCAAGACAGGGGCGATCGCTACACCTTC.

The CDR3 DNA is TGTGCCAGCAGCTTAGGGCCCGTTGGGGCAGCATCGAGCATAAATGAGCAGTTCTTC. This codes for CASSLGPVGAASSINEQFF. V is TRBV7-8 and J is TRBJ2-1, with D possibly being TRBD1 (5 bases). The CDR3 has 19 amino acids. Germline V CDR1 and CDR2: SGHVS, FQNEAQ. V lost 1 base to trimming and J lost 7 bases, with 26 bases between them.

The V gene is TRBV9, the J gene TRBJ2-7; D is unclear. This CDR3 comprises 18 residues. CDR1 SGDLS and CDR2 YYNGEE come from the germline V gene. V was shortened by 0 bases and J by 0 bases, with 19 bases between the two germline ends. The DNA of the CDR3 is TGTGCCAGCAGCGTAGGGCAGGATCCAGCTCGTAGCTCCTACGAGCAGTACTTC. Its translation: CASSVGQDPARSSYEQYF. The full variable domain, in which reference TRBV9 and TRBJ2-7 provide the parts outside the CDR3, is DSGVTQTPKHLITATGQRVTLRCSPRSGDLSVYWYQQSLDQGLQFLIQYYNGEERAKGNILERFSAQQFPDLHSELNLSSLELGDSALYFCASSVGQDPARSSYEQYFGPGTRLTVT.

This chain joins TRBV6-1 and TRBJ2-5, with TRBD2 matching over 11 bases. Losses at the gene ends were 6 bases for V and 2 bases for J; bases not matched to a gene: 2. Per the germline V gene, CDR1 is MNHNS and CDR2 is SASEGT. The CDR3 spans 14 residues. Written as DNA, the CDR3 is TGTGCCAGCAGACGACTAGCGGGGCAAGAGACCCAGTACTTC. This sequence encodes CASRRLAGQETQYF.

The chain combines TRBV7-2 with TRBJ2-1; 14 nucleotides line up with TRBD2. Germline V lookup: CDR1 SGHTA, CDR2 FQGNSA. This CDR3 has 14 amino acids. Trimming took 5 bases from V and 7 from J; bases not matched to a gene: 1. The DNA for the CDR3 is TGTGCCAGCAGCGGGACTAGCGGGGGAAATGAGCAGTTCTTC. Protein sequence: CASSGTSGGNEQFF.

This chain's CDR3 is CAISERGSDSGANVLTF. CDR3 in DNA: TGTGCCATCAGTGAACGTGGCTCCGACTCTGGGGCCAACGTCCTGACTTTC. The V gene is TRBV10-3, the J gene TRBJ2-6; D unresolved. Per germline, CDR1 ENHRY and CDR2 SYGVKD. V lost 3 bases and J lost 0, with 12 bases in between. This CDR3 is 17 amino acids long.

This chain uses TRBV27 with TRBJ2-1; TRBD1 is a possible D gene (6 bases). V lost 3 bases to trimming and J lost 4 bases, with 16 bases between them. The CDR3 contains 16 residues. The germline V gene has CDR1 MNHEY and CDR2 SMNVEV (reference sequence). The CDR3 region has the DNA TGTGCCAGCAGTTTCTCATCAGGGGACCTTTACAATGAGCAGTTCTTC. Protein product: CASSFSSGDLYNEQFF.

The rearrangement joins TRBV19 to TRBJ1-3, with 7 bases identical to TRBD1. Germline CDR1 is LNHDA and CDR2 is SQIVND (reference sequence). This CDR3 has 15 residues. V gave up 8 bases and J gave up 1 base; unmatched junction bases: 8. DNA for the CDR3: TGTGCCAGTGGCCCAGGGGGTGATTCTGGAAACACCATATATTTT. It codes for CASGPGGDSGNTIYF.

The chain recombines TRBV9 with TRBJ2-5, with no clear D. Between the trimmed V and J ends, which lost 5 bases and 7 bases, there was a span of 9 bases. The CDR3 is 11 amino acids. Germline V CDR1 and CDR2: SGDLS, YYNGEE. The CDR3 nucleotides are TGTGCCAGCAGTCACCGCGGGACCCAGTACTTC. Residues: CASSHRGTQYF.

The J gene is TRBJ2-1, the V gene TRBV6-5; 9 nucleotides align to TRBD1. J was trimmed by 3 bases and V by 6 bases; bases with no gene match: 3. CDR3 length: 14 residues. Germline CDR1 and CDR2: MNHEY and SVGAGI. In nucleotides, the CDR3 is TGTGCCAGCAGGGGACAGGGTAACTACAATGAGCAGTTCTTC. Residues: CASRGQGNYNEQFF.

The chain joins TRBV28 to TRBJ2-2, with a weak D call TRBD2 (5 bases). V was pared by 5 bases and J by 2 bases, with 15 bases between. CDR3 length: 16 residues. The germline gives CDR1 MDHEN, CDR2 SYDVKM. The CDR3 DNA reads TGTGCCAGCAGTGGACCTAGCCTAATAAACACCGGGGAGCTGTTTTTT. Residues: CASSGPSLINTGELFF. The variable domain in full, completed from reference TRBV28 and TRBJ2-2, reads DVKVTQSSRYLVKRTGEKVFLECVQDMDHENMFWYRQDPGLGLRLIYFSYDVKMKEKGDIPEGYSVSREKKERFSLILESASTNQTSMYLCASSGPSLINTGELFFGEGSRLTVL.

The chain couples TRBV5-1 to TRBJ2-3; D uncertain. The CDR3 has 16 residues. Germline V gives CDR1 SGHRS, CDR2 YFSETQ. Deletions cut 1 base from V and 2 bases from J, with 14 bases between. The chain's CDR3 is CASSLRSLDNTDTQYF. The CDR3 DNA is TGCGCCAGCAGCTTGCGATCTCTAGATAACACAGATACGCAGTATTTT.

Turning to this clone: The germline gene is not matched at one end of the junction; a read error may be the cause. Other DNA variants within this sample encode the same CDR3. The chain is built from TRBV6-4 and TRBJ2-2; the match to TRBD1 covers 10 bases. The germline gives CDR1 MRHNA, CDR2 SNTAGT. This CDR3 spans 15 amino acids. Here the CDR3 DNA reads TGCGCCAGCAGTAGCGGGACAGGGGACACCGGGGAGCTGTTTTTT. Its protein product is CASSSGTGDTGELFF.

In DNA, the CDR3 is TGTGCCAGCAGCGTAGCGGTAGAAGCCGCCATATATTTT. Its translation: CASSVAVEAAIYF. V gene TRBV9 combines with J gene TRBJ1-3, with D hard to call. The CDR3 length is 13 residues. In germline, CDR1 is SGDLS, CDR2 YYNGEE. V lost 0 bases and J lost 11, with 12 bases in between.

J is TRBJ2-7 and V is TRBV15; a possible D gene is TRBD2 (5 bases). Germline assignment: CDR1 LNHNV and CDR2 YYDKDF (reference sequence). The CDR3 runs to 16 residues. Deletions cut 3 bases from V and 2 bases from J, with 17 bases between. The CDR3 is CATSRSAYGETYEQYF. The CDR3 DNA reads TGTGCCACCAGCAGGAGTGCGTATGGGGAGACCTACGAGCAGTACTTC. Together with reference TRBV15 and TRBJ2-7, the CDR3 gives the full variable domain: DAMVIQNPRYQVTQFGKPVTLSCSQTLNHNVMYWYQQKSSQAPKLLFHYYDKDFNNEADTPDNFQSRRPNTSFCFLDIRSPGLGDTAMYLCATSRSAYGETYEQYFGPGTRLTVT.

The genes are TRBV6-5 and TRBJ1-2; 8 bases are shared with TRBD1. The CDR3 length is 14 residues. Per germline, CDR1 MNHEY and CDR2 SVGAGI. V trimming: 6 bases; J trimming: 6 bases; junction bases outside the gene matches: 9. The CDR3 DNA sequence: TGTGCCAGCAGCCTCATATTGACAGGGGATGGCTACACCTTC. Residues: CASSLILTGDGYTF.